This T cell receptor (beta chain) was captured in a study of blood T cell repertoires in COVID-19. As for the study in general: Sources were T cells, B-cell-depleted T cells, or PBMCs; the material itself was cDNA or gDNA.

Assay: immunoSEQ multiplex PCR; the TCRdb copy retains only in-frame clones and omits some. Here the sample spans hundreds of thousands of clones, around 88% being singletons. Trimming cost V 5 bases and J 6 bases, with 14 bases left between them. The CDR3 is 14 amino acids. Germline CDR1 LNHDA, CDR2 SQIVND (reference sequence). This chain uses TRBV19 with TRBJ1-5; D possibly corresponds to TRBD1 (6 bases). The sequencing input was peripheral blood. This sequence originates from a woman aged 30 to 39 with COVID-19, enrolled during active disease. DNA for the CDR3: TGTGCCAGTAGTCCCAGGGGTATAGTTCAGCCCCAGCATTTT. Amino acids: CASSPRGIVQPQHF.